A selection of T cell receptor beta chains follows, all from one sample in a study of blood T cell repertoires in COVID-19. Using immunoSEQ multiplex PCR, the repertoire was profiled, and TCRdb retains in-frame clones only, with some absent. The sample holds 220,000 or so clones, about 80% seen once. Material: peripheral blood. All receptors come from a young woman who had recovered from COVID-19. Each CDR3 is given with its conserved first and last residue. D genes are given only for firm matches. Where a row states a size, it is once, few, many or the class of an expanded clone; other rows omit it.

d_gene	v_gene	abundance	j_gene	CDR3aa	CDR3nt
TRBD2	TRBV6-5	NA	TRBJ2-7	CASGGSSYEQYF	TGTGCCAGCGGCGGGAGCTCCTACGAGCAGTACTTC
NA	TRBV5-4	NA	TRBJ2-5	CASSFMGSQETQYF	TGTGCCAGCAGCTTCATGGGGAGCCAAGAGACCCAGTACTTC
NA	TRBV30	NA	TRBJ2-2	CAWSVPGGTGELFF	TGTGCCTGGAGTGTACCAGGTGGCACCGGGGAGCTGTTTTTT
NA	TRBV27	NA	TRBJ1-5	CASSLTQGFGQPQHF	TGTGCCAGCAGTTTAACACAGGGTTTTGGTCAGCCCCAGCATTTT
TRBD2	TRBV7-3	few	TRBJ2-4	CASSPYPRGGNIQYF	TGTGCCAGCTCACCCTACCCCCGGGGGGGAAACATTCAGTACTTC
TRBD2	TRBV5-4	NA	TRBJ2-1	CASSSYSGRASPEQFF	TGTGCCAGCAGCTCCTATAGCGGGAGGGCCTCACCTGAGCAGTTCTTC
TRBD2	TRBV7-3	once	TRBJ2-1	CASSLLTLAGGSYNEQFF	TGTGCCAGCAGCTTGTTAACACTAGCGGGAGGGTCCTACAATGAGCAGTTCTTC
TRBD2	TRBV6-1	NA	TRBJ2-1	CASSEARTSGGDEQFF	TGTGCCAGCAGTGAAGCTAGGACTAGCGGTGGGGATGAGCAGTTCTTC
TRBD1	TRBV28	NA	TRBJ2-3	CASSSGQGTDTQYF	TGTGCCAGCAGTTCCGGACAGGGAACAGATACGCAGTATTTT
NA	TRBV20-1	NA	TRBJ1-2	CSASSGQSTYGYTF	TGCAGTGCTAGTAGTGGACAGTCTACGTATGGCTACACCTTC
TRBD2	TRBV19	NA	TRBJ2-1	CASSFETSGYEQFF	TGTGCCAGTAGTTTTGAGACTAGCGGTTATGAGCAGTTCTTC
NA	TRBV24-1	once	TRBJ2-2	CATSEPGLGELFF	TGTGCCACCAGTGAGCCAGGGCTCGGGGAGCTGTTTTTT
TRBD2	TRBV7-2	NA	TRBJ2-5	CASSSAGGPRGETQYF	TGTGCCAGCAGCTCAGCGGGAGGGCCCCGTGGGGAGACCCAGTACTTC
NA	TRBV28	NA	TRBJ2-7	CASSSPKEGRGEQYF	TGTGCCAGCAGTTCCCCTAAGGAGGGTAGGGGCGAGCAGTACTTC
TRBD2	TRBV18	NA	TRBJ2-2	CASSPPSGITGELFF	TGTGCCAGCTCTCCTCCTAGCGGGATTACCGGGGAGCTGTTTTTT
TRBD1	TRBV10-3	few	TRBJ1-3	CAISEVYWTGDGNTIYF	TGTGCCATCAGTGAGGTCTACTGGACAGGGGACGGAAACACCATATATTTT
NA	TRBV7-6	few	TRBJ2-2	CASSLVQGGTGELFF	TGTGCCAGCAGCTTAGTTCAGGGTGGAACCGGGGAGCTGTTTTTT
TRBD1	TRBV28	NA	TRBJ2-5	CASSDRTGGVQETQYF	TGTGCCAGCAGTGATAGGACAGGGGGTGTCCAAGAGACCCAGTACTTC
TRBD2	TRBV18	NA	TRBJ2-1	CASSPQTSGSSYNEQFF	TGTGCCAGCTCACCGCAGACTAGCGGGAGTTCCTACAATGAGCAGTTCTTC
NA	TRBV12-3/TRBV12-4	NA	TRBJ2-5	CASSPLVEKTQYF	TGTGCCAGCAGCCCCCTGGTGGAGAAGACCCAGTACTTC
TRBD2	TRBV13	NA	TRBJ2-3	CASSHGTSGRMDTQYF	TGTGCCAGCAGCCATGGGACTAGCGGGAGGATGGATACGCAGTATTTT
TRBD2	TRBV4-2	NA	TRBJ2-7	CASSQGRGGSNDEQYF	TGTGCCAGCAGCCAGGGGCGGGGCGGGAGTAATGACGAGCAGTACTTC
NA	TRBV28	NA	TRBJ1-1	CASTDRGGYTEAFF	TGTGCCAGCACTGATCGAGGTGGCTACACTGAAGCTTTCTTT
TRBD1	TRBV28	NA	TRBJ1-2	CASRGQGSGYTF	TGTGCCAGTAGGGGACAGGGAAGTGGCTACACCTTC
NA	TRBV27	NA	TRBJ1-5	CASSLGGFGNQPQHF	TGTGCCAGCTCCCTAGGGGGATTCGGCAATCAGCCCCAGCATTTT
NA	TRBV4-1	NA	TRBJ2-7	CASSQDGPGALTYEQYF	TGCGCCAGCAGCCAAGATGGTCCAGGGGCGCTGACCTACGAGCAGTACTTC